One and the same sample provided the 5 T cell receptor beta chains below, sequenced in a study of identical twins. TCRdb used MiXCR to reprocess the 5' RACE reads, holding one entry per CDR3 protein. The table includes 250,000 or so distinct CDR3 sequences, roughly 13% detected once. A further study also used this sample, focusing on yellow fever vaccine responses in identical twins.

Sequences were obtained from memory (CD45RO+) T cells sorted from blood. The source is a woman between 18 and 29 years old in good health.

This clonotype was observed a few times. V and J are TRBV12-3 or TRBV12-4 and TRBJ2-5; 9 nucleotides align to TRBD2. Germline trimming cut 3 bases from V and 1 base from J; bases unmatched to any gene: 6. The CDR3 spans 16 residues. CDR3 amino acids: CASSLASGVGQETQYF. The CDR3 nucleotides are TGTGCCAGCAGTTTGGCTAGCGGGGTGGGCCAAGAGACCCAGTACTTC.

This clonotype was counted between two and nine times. V usage is TRBV20-1 and J usage is TRBJ2-1; 13 bases fit TRBD2. Germline V gives CDR1 DFQATT, CDR2 SNEGSKA (reference sequence). V dropped 4 bases and J dropped 8; count of bases not matched to a gene: 14. The CDR3 covers 17 residues. The CDR3: CSAKLATSGGARYEQFF. Here the CDR3 DNA reads TGCAGTGCTAAGTTGGCTACTAGCGGGGGGGCCAGGTATGAGCAGTTCTTC.

This clonotype has only a few counts. The chain uses TRBV11-2 and TRBJ2-1; D not certain. There are 13 residues in the CDR3. V lost 2 bases and J lost 9, with 11 bases in between. Germline CDR1 and CDR2: SGHAT and FQNNGV. This chain's CDR3 is CASSLNTRGEQFF. The CDR3 DNA sequence: TGTGCCAGCAGCTTAAACACCCGTGGTGAGCAGTTCTTC.

The chain is built from TRBV10-3 and TRBJ1-1, with 10 positions matching TRBD1. The CDR3 has 16 residues. V lost 6 bases, J lost 2 bases, and 9 bases stayed unmatched. Germline CDR1 reads ENHRY; CDR2 reads SYGVKD. CDR3 sequence: CAIRSKDRGRNTEAFF. CDR3 sequence (DNA): TGTGCCATCAGGTCAAAGGACAGGGGGAGAAACACTGAAGCTTTCTTT.

This clonotype was seen a handful of times. The chain carries TRBV6-1 and TRBJ2-3; 9 positions agree with TRBD2. The CDR3 is made up of 13 amino acids. The ends lost 4 bases at V and 8 bases at J; junction bases unmatched: 4. CDR1 is MNHNS, CDR2 SASEGT, per germline. The CDR3 sequence is CASSGLRGGTQYF. The CDR3 nucleotides read TGTGCCAGCAGTGGACTGCGGGGGGGTACGCAGTATTTT.